This T cell receptor beta chain comes out of a study of shared clonotypes between healthy human individuals. Study background: Each donor had three CD4 naive, three CD4 memory, two CD8 naive and one CD8 memory plate. Study-level findings and limits: There were few donors, and this limited the genetic and exposure-history diversity represented.

TCRdb keeps only in-frame clones here, not all; method: immunoSEQ multiplex PCR. The sample contains approximately 2,000,000 clones, 93% of which appear only once. CD45RO negativity and positive selection for CCR7 defined naive CD8 cells, a population that excluded terminally differentiated effector memory CD45RA+ cells. Comments on this clone: Its matching antigen is unknown. This specimen includes other DNA sequences encoding the same CDR3.

The sample taken for sequencing was naive CD8+ T cells from PBMCs. The receptor's source is a man between 18 and 35 years old in good health. Some clones in this sample may be carry-over from other donors' samples.

This chain's CDR3 is CASSLQGWTGELFF. CDR3 DNA sequence: TGTGCCAGCAGTTTACAGGGTTGGACCGGGGAGCTGTTTTTT. The chain combines TRBV28 with TRBJ2-2; D perhaps matches TRBD1 (5 bases). The CDR3 totals 14 residues. Between the trimmed V and J ends, which lost 2 bases and 5 bases, there was a span of 9 bases. Per germline, CDR1 MDHEN and CDR2 SYDVKM.